This T cell receptor (beta chain) was obtained from a study of blood T cell repertoires in COVID-19. Study summary: Italy, Spain and the United States were the sources of the convalescent and acute COVID-19 samples. PBMCs, B-cell-depleted T cells, or T cells were the source of the cDNA or gDNA that made up the material.

As processed by the authors: From reference gene primer amplification, estimates of nucleated cell counts were derived. Libraries were prepared by immunoSEQ multiplex PCR; TCRdb keeps only in-frame clonotypes and omits some of them. V and J calls and clone size follow that table, whereas D and trimming were derived from the DNA. The sample carries some 320,000 clones, 90% to 95% recorded once. The trim removed 5 bases at V and 4 bases at J, leaving 11 bases unmatched. The V gene's germline CDR1 is SGHAT and CDR2 FQNNGV. This CDR3 contains 15 residues. A COVID-19 case was met by exposed participants within 2 weeks before study entry.

The sequencing sample was made of PBMCs or T cells enriched from blood (not recorded which). The source is a woman aged 25 to 39 who had been exposed to COVID-19. The chain is built from TRBV11-2 and TRBJ2-7; 7 nucleotides align to TRBD2. The CDR3 DNA is TGTGCCAGCAGCCCACCCGGGGGGTTAAAATACGAGCAGTACTTC. It yields the protein CASSPPGGLKYEQYF.